This T cell receptor beta chain is from a study of Ad26.COV2.S vaccination and SARS-CoV-2 variants. Study in general: This donor came from the COV1001 trial of Ad26.COV2.S. The study gave Ad26.COV2.S intramuscularly, once or twice 56 days apart.

This table comes from immunoSEQ multiplex PCR, and its TCRdb copy is limited to in-frame clones, with some not included. This sample has roughly 500,000 clones, with roughly nine tenths found just once. Described treatment: 15 to 20 received Ad26.COV2.S at low or high dose, single or two shots; roughly five received placebo; per-sample allocation not given. Collection of samples fell on day 63 after the first vaccine or placebo injection. The CDR3 has 15 residues. The V and J ends lost 5 bases and 8 bases respectively, with 20 bases between them. Germline loops: CDR1 KGHDR, CDR2 SFDVKD. As for this clone: The antigen remains undetermined.

Study-level points and caveats: Researchers reported similar non-spike TCR breadth in vaccine and placebo recipients. Possible underestimation of total T cell responses by the TCR breadth and depth analyses was noted.

The sequence was obtained from a person between 18 and 59 years old who received the Ad26.COV2.S COVID-19 vaccine or a placebo. V is TRBV24-1 and J is TRBJ1-2; tentatively, D is TRBD1 (5 bases). The starting material was peripheral blood, obtained in a trial of Ad26.COV2.S vaccine versus placebo. The CDR3 bases are TGTGCCACCAGTGTTTCAGGGATGAGCCTGGAAGGCTACACCTTC. It codes for CATSVSGMSLEGYTF.